This entry is about one T cell receptor beta chain. Individuals drawn from 24 US areas were about 18 to 100 years old. The recovered donors of Cohort 3 showed two negative PCRs, clearance, or symptom resolution. TCRdb keeps only in-frame clones here, not all; method: immunoSEQ multiplex PCR. The sample has about 220,000 clones, about four fifths seen once. This record belongs to a study of blood T cell repertoires in COVID-19. CDR3 length: 16 amino acids. V was pared by 1 base and J by 5 bases, with 5 bases of the junction left unmatched. Germline lookup yields CDR1 LGHNA and CDR2 YSLEER. The gene calls are TRBV4-3 and TRBJ2-2, with 9 positions matching TRBD1. The sequenced sample was PBMCs or T cells enriched from blood (not recorded which). The origin of this receptor is a woman aged 60 to 75 who had recovered from COVID-19. CDR3 DNA sequence: TGCGCCAGCAGCCAAGCTGACAGGGGGGTTACCGGGGAGCTGTTTTTT. Translating it yields CASSQADRGVTGELFF.